These 6 T cell receptor beta chains originate from one sample sequenced in a study of CXCR3-negative and CXCR3-positive naive CD8 T cells. General observations from the study: The TRB CDR3s that CXCR3-positive naive cells carried were more hydrophobic than those of CXCR3-negative naive cells.

Which antigens these TCRs recognize remains unknown. UMI-labeled 5' RACE yielded the TRB cDNA libraries. Each CDR3 protein gets one entry in TCRdb, which reprocessed the 5' RACE reads and gives no DNA. The sample data list over 95,000 distinct CDR3 sequences. The sample comprised naive CXCR3+ CD8+ T cells from blood. The subset was: CD45RO-CCR7+CD27+CD95- naive CD8+ T cells expressing CXCR3 (TNR3+). The receptors shown here come from a human donor in good health. Some clones in this sample may be carry-over from other donors' samples.

The rearrangement links TRBV7-9 to TRBJ2-7. This CDR3 has 14 residues. Germline V gives CDR1 SEHNR, CDR2 FQNEAQ (reference sequence). CDR3 amino acids: CASSLEGEGYEQYF.

The genes are TRBV7-3 and TRBJ2-1; TCRdb's assignment of TRBD2 cannot be checked, as there is no DNA. The CDR3 consists of 15 residues. Germline-derived CDR1 and CDR2 are SGHTA and FQGTGA. Here the CDR3 reads CASSLTSGSGSEQFF.

V usage is TRBV29-1 and J usage is TRBJ2-1. The CDR3 is made up of 15 amino acids. Germline CDR1 and CDR2: SQVTM and ANQGSEA. CDR3 region: CSGEGGLLMDNEQFF.

The rearrangement joins TRBV3-1 to TRBJ2-2. CDR1 is LGHDT and CDR2 is YNNKEL in the germline V gene (reference sequence). CDR3 length: 13 amino acids. CDR3: CASSQVNTGELFF.

The J gene is TRBJ2-5, the V gene TRBV4-1; TCRdb's assignment of TRBD2 cannot be checked, as there is no DNA. CDR1 is MGHRA and CDR2 is YSYEKL in the germline V gene. The CDR3 has 14 amino acids. The chain's CDR3 is CASSWGLADLEQYF.

The chain is built from TRBV24-1 and TRBJ2-1; TCRdb's D call, TRBD2, is unchecked because there is no DNA. CDR3 length equals 17 residues. CDR1 and CDR2 (germline): KGHDR, SFDVKD. This CDR3 is CATSDSGSGGGYNEQFF.